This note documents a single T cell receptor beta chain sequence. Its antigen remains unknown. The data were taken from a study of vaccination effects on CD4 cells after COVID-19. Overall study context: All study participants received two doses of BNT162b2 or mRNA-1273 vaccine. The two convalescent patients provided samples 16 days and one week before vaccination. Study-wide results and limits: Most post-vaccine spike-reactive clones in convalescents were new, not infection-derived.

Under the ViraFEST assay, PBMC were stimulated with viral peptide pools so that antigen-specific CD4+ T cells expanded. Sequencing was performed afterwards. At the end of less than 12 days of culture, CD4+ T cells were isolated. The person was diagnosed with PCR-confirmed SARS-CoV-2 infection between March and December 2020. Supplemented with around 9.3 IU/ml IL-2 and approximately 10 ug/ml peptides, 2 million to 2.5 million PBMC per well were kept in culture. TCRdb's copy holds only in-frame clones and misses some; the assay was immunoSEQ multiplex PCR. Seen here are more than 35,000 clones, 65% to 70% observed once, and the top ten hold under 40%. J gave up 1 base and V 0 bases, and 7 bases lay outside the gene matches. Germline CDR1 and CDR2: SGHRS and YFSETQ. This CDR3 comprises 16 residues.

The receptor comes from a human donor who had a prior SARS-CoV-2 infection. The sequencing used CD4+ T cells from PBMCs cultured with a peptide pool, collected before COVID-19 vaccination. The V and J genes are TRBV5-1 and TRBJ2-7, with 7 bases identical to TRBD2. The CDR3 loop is CASSLDWGGSSYEQYF. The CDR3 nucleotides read TGCGCCAGCAGCTTGGATTGGGGGGGAAGTTCCTACGAGCAGTACTTC.